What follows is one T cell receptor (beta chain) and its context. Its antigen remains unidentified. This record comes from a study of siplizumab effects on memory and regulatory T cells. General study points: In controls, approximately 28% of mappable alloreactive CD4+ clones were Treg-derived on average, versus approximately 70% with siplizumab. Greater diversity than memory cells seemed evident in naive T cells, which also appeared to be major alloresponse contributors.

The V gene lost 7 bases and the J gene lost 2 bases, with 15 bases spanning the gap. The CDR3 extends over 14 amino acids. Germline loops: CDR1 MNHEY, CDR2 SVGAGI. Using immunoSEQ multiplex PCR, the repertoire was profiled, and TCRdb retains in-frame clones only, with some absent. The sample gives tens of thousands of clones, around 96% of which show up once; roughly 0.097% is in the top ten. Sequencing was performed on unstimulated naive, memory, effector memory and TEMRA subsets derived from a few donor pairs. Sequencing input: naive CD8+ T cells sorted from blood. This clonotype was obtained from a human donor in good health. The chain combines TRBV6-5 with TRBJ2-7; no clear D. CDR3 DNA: TGTGCCAGCACCTCACCGGGCCTTCCCTACGAGCAGTACTTC. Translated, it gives CASTSPGLPYEQYF.